The 20 T cell receptor beta chains presented below share a single source sample, sequenced in a study of blood T cell repertoires in COVID-19. TCRdb's copy holds only in-frame clones and misses some; the assay was immunoSEQ multiplex PCR. The sample contains under 95,000 clones, approximately 90% of which appear only once. Input material: peripheral blood. The receptors originated from a man between 60 and 75 years old with acute or convalescent COVID-19.

This chain connects TRBV30 to TRBJ2-7; 7 nucleotides agree with TRBD2. V was pared by 5 bases and J by 7 bases, with 8 bases of the junction left unmatched. The CDR3 totals 12 residues. Germline CDR1 and CDR2: GTSNPN and SVGIG (reference sequence). CDR3 sequence (DNA): TGTGCCTGGGGGGGAGGGAGCGGTGAGCAGTACTTC. It translates to CAWGGGSGEQYF.

This chain connects TRBV7-9 to TRBJ2-1; D is possibly TRBD2 (5 bases). Germline values: CDR1 SEHNR, CDR2 FQNEAQ (reference sequence). V dropped 5 bases and J dropped 2 bases, with 7 bases sitting between them. This CDR3 region has 13 residues. As DNA, the CDR3 is TGTGCCAGCAGCACCGGGGCCTACAATGAGCAGTTCTTC. Protein sequence: CASSTGAYNEQFF.

In its sample, this clone was seen once. This chain links TRBV2 with TRBJ2-5; 7 bases are shared with TRBD1. Germline CDR1 SNHLY, CDR2 FYNNEI. This CDR3 contains 13 residues. Trimming removed 4 bases from V and 3 bases from J; junction bases left unmatched: 2. CDR3 sequence (DNA): TGTGCCAGCAGTGGGGACAGCAAAGAGACCCAGTACTTC. Translated, it gives CASSGDSKETQYF.

The genes are TRBV21-1 and TRBJ2-7; the D call of TRBD1 is as the table states it, not checked on the DNA. TRBV21-1 represents a pseudogene. The CDR3 sequence is 14 residues long. The CDR3 nucleotides are TGTGCCAGCAGCTCCAGACAGGGGGCGAGCGAGCAGTACTTC. This translates into CASSSRQGASEQYF.

The rearrangement uses TRBV5-6 and TRBJ2-5, with D possibly TRBD1 on 6 matching bases. Germline V gene data show CDR1 as SGHDT and CDR2 as YYEEEE. This CDR3 spans 16 amino acids. The germline V and J ends were trimmed by 2 bases and 7 bases, with 21 bases remaining between them. This CDR3 reads CASSFRDNRGVSTQYF. The CDR3 DNA reads as TGTGCCAGCAGCTTCCGGGACAACCGGGGTGTATCGACCCAGTACTTC.

The chain joins TRBV5-1 to TRBJ1-5; D might be TRBD1 (5 bases). The V gene's germline CDR1 is SGHRS and CDR2 YFSETQ. The V end lost 7 bases, the J end lost 2 bases, and 13 bases lay between the germline ends. The CDR3 spans 14 residues. The CDR3 DNA sequence: TGCGCCAGCTCCCCGGGGGGGGGCAATCAGCCCCAGCATTTT. This sequence encodes CASSPGGGNQPQHF.

The rearrangement links TRBV11-2 to TRBJ2-1, with TRBD2 identical over 11 bases. The CDR3 length is 18 residues. In germline, CDR1 is SGHAT, CDR2 FQNNGV. V dropped 5 bases and J dropped 8; count of bases not matched to a gene: 17. The CDR3 DNA is TGTGCCAGCAGCACCCGAAGTAGCGGGGGGGCCGATCGACATGAGCAGTTCTTC. Protein product: CASSTRSSGGADRHEQFF.

In DNA, the CDR3 is TGTGCCAGCAGCAGATACAGGGGCGTCCCTGAAGCTTTCTTT. Protein sequence: CASSRYRGVPEAFF. The chain joins TRBV21-1 to TRBJ1-1; TRBD1, the D gene given by the table, was not confirmed from the DNA. TRBV21-1 is recorded as a pseudogene. CDR3 length equals 14 residues.

The chain uses TRBV7-2 and TRBJ1-2; D unclear. The V gene lost 6 bases and the J gene lost 10 bases, with 9 bases spanning the gap. The length of the CDR3 is 10 residues. Germline V lookup: CDR1 SGHTA, CDR2 FQGNSA. CDR3: CASRGTYYTF. In DNA form, the CDR3 reads TGTGCCAGCAGGGGCACTTACTACACCTTC.

This clone occurred a few times. This chain links TRBV7-8 with TRBJ1-1, with D perhaps TRBD1 (5 bases). The CDR3 runs to 15 residues. Trimming removed 5 bases at V and 5 bases at J, with 18 bases between. CDR1 and CDR2 from the germline V gene are SGHVS and FQNEAQ. CDR3 sequence: CASSPTGGGMTEAFF. The CDR3 region has the DNA TGTGCCAGCAGCCCAACGGGGGGAGGGATGACTGAAGCTTTCTTT.

This clone occurred once. V is TRBV29-1 and J is TRBJ1-1; D ambiguous. CDR1 is SQVTM and CDR2 is ANQGSEA in the germline V gene. Between the trimmed V and J ends, which lost 1 base and 3 bases, there was a span of 9 bases. The CDR3 sequence is 13 residues long. The CDR3 DNA reads TGCAGCGTTGAAGCTTGGGAGGACACTGAAGCTTTCTTT. This encodes CSVEAWEDTEAFF.

This clone was detected only a few times. This rearrangement joins TRBV4-3 to TRBJ1-5; weak D call: TRBD1 (5 bases). Germline V gene lookup returns CDR1 LGHNA and CDR2 YSLEER. The CDR3 has 17 amino acids. The V end lost 0 bases, the J end lost 1 base, and 13 bases lay between the germline ends. The CDR3 nucleotides are TGCGCCAGCAGCCAAGATCCCCAGGGAGGGAGCAATCAGCCCCAGCATTTT. Translated: CASSQDPQGGSNQPQHF.

V gene TRBV7-6 combines with J gene TRBJ2-3; D is ambiguous. CDR3 length equals 13 residues. The germline V and J ends were trimmed by 2 bases and 4 bases, with 7 bases remaining between them. Germline values: CDR1 SGHVS, CDR2 FNYEAQ. CDR3 in DNA: TGTGCCAGCAGCTTATCCCTCCCAGATACGCAGTATTTT. Translated: CASSLSLPDTQYF.

The chain couples TRBV16 to TRBJ2-3; 8 nucleotides line up with TRBD1. Trimming took 7 bases from V and 5 from J; bases not matched to a gene: 11. The CDR3 loop spans 15 amino acids. The germline V gene has CDR1 KGHSY and CDR2 FQNENV. The CDR3 loop reads CASTLLTGAGDTQYF. CDR3 DNA sequence: TGTGCCAGCACCTTGCTGACAGGGGCGGGAGATACGCAGTATTTT.

This clone was seen more than once but under ten times. The chain joins TRBV6-1 to TRBJ1-6, with TRBD1 matching 7 bases. The CDR3 extends over 14 amino acids. Germline trimming cut 3 bases from V and 7 bases from J; bases unmatched to any gene: 3. Germline V gene data show CDR1 as MNHNS and CDR2 as SASEGT. The CDR3 is CASSEFRGNSPLHF. Written as DNA, the CDR3 is TGTGCCAGCAGTGAGTTCAGGGGGAATTCACCCCTCCACTTT.

This sequence joins TRBV11-1 and TRBJ2-7, with no clear D. The V end was cut by 4 bases, the J end by 0 bases, with 16 bases between. This CDR3 comprises 16 residues. Germline-derived CDR1 and CDR2 are SGHAT and FQDESV (reference sequence). The CDR3 sequence: CASSSALGRSSYEQYF. The CDR3, as DNA: TGTGCCAGCAGCTCCGCCCTCGGAAGGAGCTCCTACGAGCAGTACTTC. The full variable domain, completed using reference TRBV11-1 and TRBJ2-7, is EAEVAQSPRYKITEKSQAVAFWCDPISGHATLYWYRQILGQGPELLVQFQDESVVDDSQLPKDRFSAERLKGVDSTLKIQPAELGDSAMYLCASSSALGRSSYEQYFGPGTRLTVT.

As to this clone: A read error may account for a junction end that differs from germline. The chain carries TRBV4-1 and TRBJ1-1; no definite D call. This CDR3 is 12 amino acids long. Germline V lookup: CDR1 MGHRA, CDR2 YSYEKL. The CDR3 nucleotides read TGCGCCAGCAGCCAAGATAACATTGAAGCTTTCTTT. As protein: CASSQDNIEAFF.

The rearrangement uses TRBV4-1 and TRBJ1-2; D is perhaps TRBD1 (6 bases). V lost 0 bases and J 4 bases, leaving 6 bases between the germline ends. The germline V gene encodes CDR1 MGHRA and CDR2 YSYEKL. The CDR3 totals 13 residues. The CDR3 loop is CASSQEQGYGYTF. The CDR3 DNA is TGCGCCAGCAGCCAAGAACAGGGCTATGGCTACACCTTC.

The V call is TRBV6-2 or TRBV6-3, the J call TRBJ1-2, with 7 nucleotides matching TRBD1. V shed 2 bases, J shed 8 bases, and the junction held 8 bases outside the gene matches. The CDR3 runs 14 residues. CDR1 is MNHEY, CDR2 SVGEGT, per germline. The CDR3 spells CASSYKGQVFGYTF. For the CDR3, the DNA is TGTGCCAGCAGTTACAAAGGACAGGTCTTCGGCTACACCTTC.

The V call is TRBV30, the J call TRBJ1-6; 8 positions agree with TRBD1. The CDR3 runs to 19 residues. CDR1 and CDR2 (germline): GTSNPN, SVGIG (reference sequence). With 5 bases clipped from V and 0 bases from J, the junction kept 15 bases outside the gene matches. The CDR3 spells CAWVPGQGIVGSYNSPLHF. The DNA for the CDR3 is TGTGCCTGGGTCCCAGGACAGGGTATCGTTGGCTCCTATAATTCACCCCTCCACTTT.